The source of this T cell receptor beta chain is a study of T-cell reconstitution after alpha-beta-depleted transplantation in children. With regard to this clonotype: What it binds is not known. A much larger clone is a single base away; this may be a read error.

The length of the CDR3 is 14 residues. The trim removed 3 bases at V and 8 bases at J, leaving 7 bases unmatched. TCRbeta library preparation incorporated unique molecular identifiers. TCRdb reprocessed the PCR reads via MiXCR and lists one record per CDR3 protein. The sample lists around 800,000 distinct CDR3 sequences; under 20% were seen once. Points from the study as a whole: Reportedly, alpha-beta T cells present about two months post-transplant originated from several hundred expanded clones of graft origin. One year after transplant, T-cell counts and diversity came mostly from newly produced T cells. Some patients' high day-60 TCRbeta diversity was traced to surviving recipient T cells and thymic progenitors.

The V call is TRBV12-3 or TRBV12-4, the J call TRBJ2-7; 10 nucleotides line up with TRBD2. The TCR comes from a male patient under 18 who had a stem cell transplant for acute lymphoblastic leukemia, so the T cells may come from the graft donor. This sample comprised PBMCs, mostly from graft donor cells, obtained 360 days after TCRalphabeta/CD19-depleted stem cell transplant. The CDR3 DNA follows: TGTGCCAGCAGTTTTGGGCTAGCGGGAGACCAGCAGTACTTC. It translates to CASSFGLAGDQQYF.